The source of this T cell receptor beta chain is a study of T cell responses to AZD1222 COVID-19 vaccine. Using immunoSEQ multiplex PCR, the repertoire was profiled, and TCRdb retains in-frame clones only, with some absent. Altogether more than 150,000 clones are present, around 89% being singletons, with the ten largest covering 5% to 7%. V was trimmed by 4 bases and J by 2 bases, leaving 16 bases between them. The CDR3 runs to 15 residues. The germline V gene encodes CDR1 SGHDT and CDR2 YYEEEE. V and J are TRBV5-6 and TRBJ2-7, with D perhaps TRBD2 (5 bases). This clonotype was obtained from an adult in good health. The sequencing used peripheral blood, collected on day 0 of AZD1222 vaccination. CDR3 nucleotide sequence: TGTGCCAGCAGCGACCTTAGCTCGGGGACCTACGAGCAGTACTTC. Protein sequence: CASSDLSSGTYEQYF.